This is a list of T cell receptor beta chains from one sample in a study of Graves' ophthalmopathy and Graves' hyperthyroidism. Each CDR3 protein is one row after TCRdb ran MiXCR on the multiplex PCR reads. The repertoire holds more than 1,000,000 distinct CDR3 sequences, 35% to 45% seen once, with 11% in the top ten. Sequencing used peripheral blood or thyroid tissue (not recorded which). Receptors were obtained from an adult man with Graves' hyperthyroidism. CDR3s leave out the opening cysteine and the closing phenylalanine or tryptophan. The D gene is left open where the match is weak. Part of the rows lack a size; the others show once, few, many or a class for expanded clones.

TRBD2,14,TRBV10-3,NA,AATSGTRQSTDTQY
NA,15,TRBV20-1,few,SARGAGGDSRGQPQH
TRBD2,13,TRBV20-1,NA,SARGLAESSGELF
TRBD1,12,TRBV7-9,NA,ASSLGTGASNEH
NA,17,TRBV19,NA,ASSGREGPGGSGANVLT
NA,12,TRBV19,few,ASTTGTQTGSYT
NA,16,TRBV10-3,many,AISESVLLRPHNSPLH
NA,11,TRBV7-3,NA,ASSPTGTGGYT
TRBD1,15,TRBV2,once,ASSAPSRTGRNTEAF
TRBD2,13,TRBV9,NA,ASSGGGRTNETQY
TRBD2,14,TRBV7-8,NA,ASRREKLAGDLEQY
NA,12,TRBV10-3,few,AITAESNTGELF
NA,14,TRBV15,NA,ATSRPSTGPNYGYT
TRBD1,13,TRBV10-3,NA,AISSKTGGDQPQH
TRBD2,12,TRBV20-1,many,SALELAAQETQY
TRBD1,12,TRBV19,many,ASKRGQGNQPQH
NA,11,TRBV25-1,many,ASGVDSREKLF
NA,13,TRBV7-9,NA,ASSLAGGTLYEQY
NA,12,TRBV6-5,NA,ASSYSDTNDGYT
TRBD2,13,TRBV7-6,NA,ASSPGGGIAYEQY
NA,11,TRBV7-2,few,ASSLWKQRPQH
NA,12,TRBV7-9,NA,ASSPVGLSFEQY
NA,14,TRBV10-3,many,AISVTGTTNTGELF
TRBD1,11,TRBV28,NA,ASSWTGSYGYT
NA,12,TRBV9,many,ASSVGRENTEAF
NA,11,TRBV29-1,NA,SVGDRAQEKLF
NA,10,TRBV11-3,many,ASSYAGTEAF
TRBD1,11,TRBV20-1,NA,SAMGQGGHEQY
NA,14,TRBV7-9,NA,ASSVPAGPDPYEQY
NA,11,TRBV18,NA,ASSHLRGSEAF
NA,12,TRBV4-2,NA,ASSQDEEFGELF
NA,12,TRBV12-3/TRBV12-4,NA,ASSLMGPNYGYT
NA,11,TRBV7-8,NA,ASSPGRTSEQY
TRBD1,12,TRBV13,few,ASSLGQGAKPQH
NA,13,TRBV5-6,few,ASSLLEPSGNTIY
TRBD1,11,TRBV7-6,many,ASSLGGGDGYT
TRBD1,12,TRBV12-3/TRBV12-4,few,ASIYRGITGELF
TRBD2,15,TRBV19,few,ASSLRTSGRTNYEQY
NA,11,TRBV7-2,NA,ASSKGLAGGYT
NA,13,TRBV9,many,ASSSETELNTEAF
NA,11,TRBV27,few,ASSYSREQPQH
NA,13,TRBV6-4,many,ASSEIADGANVLT
NA,14,TRBV10-3,few,AISERDISNTGELF
NA,11,TRBV4-1,NA,ASSQDGTSGYT
NA,14,TRBV10-3,NA,ASSPLVTGKTTEAF
NA,12,TRBV7-8,once,ASSLATSRGELF
NA,11,TRBV11-2,many,ASRPWEPGELF
TRBD1,14,TRBV7-8,NA,ASRSGTGEGDTEAF
NA,11,TRBV12-3/TRBV12-4,NA,ASSHKDRAQAF
TRBD2,12,TRBV29-1,NA,SVGTSGKYNEQY
NA,11,TRBV6-2/TRBV6-3,NA,ASKNGRDPLLH
NA,14,TRBV5-4,NA,ASSLQYEYSNQPQH
TRBD1,11,TRBV2,NA,ASSDGQAGELF
TRBD1,11,TRBV12-3/TRBV12-4,many,ASGTGGVETQY
NA,16,TRBV6-5,NA,ASSYSLSTEANTGELF